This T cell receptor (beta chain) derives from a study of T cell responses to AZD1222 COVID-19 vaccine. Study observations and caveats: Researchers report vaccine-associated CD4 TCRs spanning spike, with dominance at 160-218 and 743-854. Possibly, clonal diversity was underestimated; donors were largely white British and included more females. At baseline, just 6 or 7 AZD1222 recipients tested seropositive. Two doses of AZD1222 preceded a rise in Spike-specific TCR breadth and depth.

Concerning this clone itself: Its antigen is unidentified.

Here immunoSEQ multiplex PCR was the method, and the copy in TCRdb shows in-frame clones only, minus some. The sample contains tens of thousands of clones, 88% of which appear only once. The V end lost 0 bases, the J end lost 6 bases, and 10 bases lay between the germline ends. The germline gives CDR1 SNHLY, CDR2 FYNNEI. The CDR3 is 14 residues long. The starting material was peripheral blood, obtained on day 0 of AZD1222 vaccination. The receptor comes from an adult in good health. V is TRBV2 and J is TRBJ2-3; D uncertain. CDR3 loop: CASSEALLGDTQYF. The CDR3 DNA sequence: TGTGCCAGCAGTGAAGCGCTTTTGGGGGATACGCAGTATTTT.